This TCR beta chain appears in the sequencing data of a study of beta chain features in type 1 diabetes. Study observations and caveats: Any HLA-type effect on TCRB rearrangement remained unresolved here. Moderate but significant shortening of TCRB CDR3s was recorded in all four CD4+ subsets from Type 1 diabetes patients. Compared with healthy donors, patients appeared to share more similar naive, central memory and regulatory TCRB repertoires.

Turning to this clone: Antigen specificity is unknown.

The CDR3 is 14 residues long. V lost 0 bases and J lost 4, with 11 bases in between. In germline, CDR1 is SGHRS, CDR2 YFSETQ. Investigators reverse transcribed all isolated RNA, so they sequenced expressed TCRB transcripts. Using immunoSEQ multiplex PCR, the repertoire was profiled, and TCRdb retains in-frame clones only, with some absent. The data show approximately 40,000 clones, with roughly 45% seen just once and 0.2% to 0.3% held by the top ten. V is TRBV5-1 and J is TRBJ2-7; possible D gene TRBD1, 6 bases. The origin of this receptor is a woman aged 25 to 39 in good health. The sequenced material came from stem cell memory CD4+ T cells from blood. CDR3 DNA sequence: TGCGCCAGCAGCTTGGCAGGCGGACAGTACGAGCAGTACTTC. The encoded protein is CASSLAGGQYEQYF.